The 32 T cell receptor beta chains given below trace back to one sample, sequenced in a study of response to subunit inactivated influenza vaccine. TCRdb re-derived calls from the RT-PCR reads in MiXCR, one entry per CDR3 protein. Found here are approximately 500,000 distinct CDR3 sequences, around a quarter of them singletons; the top ten hold approximately 3%. Separately, the same data were catalogued under a study of T cells expressing NK-cell markers. According to that study: The TCR beta cDNA came from 5'RACE template switching with UMIs.

This specimen was CD4+ T cells sorted from PBMCs, taken roughly 13 days after vaccination. The receptors shown here come from a man in his fifties or sixties who received an inactivated influenza vaccine.

V gene TRBV12-3 or TRBV12-4 combines with J gene TRBJ2-1; possible D gene TRBD2, 6 bases. V was cut by 3 bases and J by 6 bases, with 15 bases left in between. The CDR3 covers 15 residues. The CDR3 is CASSFGDLTLNEQFF. DNA of the CDR3: TGTGCCAGCAGTTTTGGGGACTTGACACTCAATGAGCAGTTCTTC.

This clonotype appeared a few times. The V call is TRBV6-5, the J call TRBJ2-2; 8 bases are shared with TRBD1. J was trimmed by 3 bases and V by 5 bases; bases with no gene match: 14. CDR1 and CDR2 (germline): MNHEY, SVGAGI. CDR3 length: 18 residues. CDR3 in amino acids: CASSHRPGGPPHTGELFF. CDR3 coding DNA: TGTGCCAGCAGTCACCGACCAGGGGGCCCCCCTCACACCGGGGAGCTGTTTTTT.

The gene calls are TRBV28 and TRBJ2-2; D tentatively fits TRBD1 or TRBD2 (5 bases each). Per germline, CDR1 MDHEN and CDR2 SYDVKM. CDR3 length: 13 residues. CDR3 DNA sequence: TGTGTCGCCCGGGACGTCAACACCGGGGAGCTGTTTTTT. Translated, it gives CVARDVNTGELFF.

The table lists this clonotype with a few counts. V and J are TRBV7-2 and TRBJ2-2; TRBD2 aligns across 7 bases. V was clipped by 7 bases and J by 5 bases; unmatched bases: 7. The CDR3 is made up of 14 amino acids. Germline assignment: CDR1 SGHTA and CDR2 FQGNSA. CDR3 protein: CASKGGSGTGELFF. For the CDR3, the DNA is TGTGCCAGCAAGGGCGGGAGTGGGACCGGGGAGCTGTTTTTT.

This clonotype has a handful of counts. The CDR3 loop reads CASSVVGGGLNEQFF. The CDR3 DNA is TGTGCCAGCAGCGTAGTGGGGGGGGGCCTCAATGAGCAGTTCTTC. The chain recombines TRBV9 with TRBJ2-1, with D perhaps matching TRBD2 (7 bases). Germline-derived CDR1 and CDR2 are SGDLS and YYNGEE. V was shortened by 0 bases and J by 6 bases, with 13 bases between the two germline ends. The CDR3 is 15 residues long.

This clonotype was counted between two and nine times. The chain has TRBV20-1 and TRBJ2-3, with D perhaps matching TRBD2 (6 bases). CDR1 is DFQATT, CDR2 SNEGSKA, per germline (reference sequence). The CDR3 has 16 amino acids. The germline V and J ends were trimmed by 1 base and 3 bases, with 17 bases remaining between them. This chain's CDR3 is CSARASGVGRTDTQYF. CDR3 in DNA: TGCAGTGCTAGAGCGTCGGGAGTCGGCAGAACAGATACGCAGTATTTT.

This clonotype has a handful of counts. The chain is built from TRBV30 and TRBJ1-4; D not resolved. This CDR3 has 12 residues. Germline CDR1 reads GTSNPN; CDR2 reads SVGIG (reference sequence). V lost 2 bases, J lost 9 bases, and 10 bases lay in between. Here the CDR3 DNA reads TGTGCCTGGAGTAATTCTGGGAAAAAACTGTTTTTT. Amino acids: CAWSNSGKKLFF. Together with reference TRBV30 and TRBJ1-4, the CDR3 gives the full variable domain: SQTIHQWPATLVQPVGSPLSLECTVEGTSNPNLYWYRQAAGRGLQLLFYSVGIGQISSEVPQNLSASRPQDRQFILSSKKLLLSDSGFYLCAWSNSGKKLFFGSGTQLSVL.

This clonotype has a handful of counts. The rearrangement joins TRBV20-1 to TRBJ2-3, with 10 bases aligning to TRBD2. Trimming at V came to 6 bases and at J to 2 bases, leaving 5 bases not matched to a gene. In germline, CDR1 is DFQATT, CDR2 SNEGSKA (reference sequence). This CDR3 has 14 amino acids. The DNA of the CDR3 is TGCAGTGCCTTACTAGCGGGGACCACAGATACGCAGTATTTT. Its protein is CSALLAGTTDTQYF.

V and J are TRBV9 and TRBJ2-1; 9 bases are a match to TRBD2. The CDR3 totals 17 residues. Germline V lookup: CDR1 SGDLS, CDR2 YYNGEE. Trimming cost V 2 bases and J 0 bases; bases outside gene matches: 6. In nucleotides, the CDR3 is TGTGCCAGCAGCGTTTCTTATAGCGGGAGCTCCTACAATGAGCAGTTCTTC. This sequence encodes CASSVSYSGSSYNEQFF.

This clonotype showed up just once. This chain joins TRBV19 and TRBJ2-7; 7 bases map to TRBD1. The CDR3 length is 15 residues. Germline CDR1 LNHDA, CDR2 SQIVND (reference sequence). V trimming: 4 bases; J trimming: 0 bases; junction bases outside the gene matches: 6. The CDR3 region is CASSKGQPISYEQYF. The CDR3 DNA sequence: TGTGCCAGTAGTAAGGGACAGCCGATCTCCTACGAGCAGTACTTC.

The chain is built from TRBV11-1 and TRBJ2-5; 7 bases are shared with TRBD2. This CDR3 comprises 18 residues. Unmatched junction bases numbered 20, after V lost 1 base and J lost 9 bases. Germline CDR1 is SGHAT and CDR2 is FQDESV (reference sequence). The CDR3 region is CASSLVFGTRDYSRAQYF. DNA of the CDR3: TGTGCCAGCAGCTTAGTTTTTGGCACCAGGGACTACTCGAGGGCCCAGTACTTC.

The rearrangement joins TRBV12-3 or TRBV12-4 to TRBJ1-1, with unresolved D. Trimming stripped 4 bases from V and 4 bases from J, with 10 bases between. The CDR3 is 13 residues long. Here the CDR3 reads CASSSFSGTEAFF. CDR3 nucleotide sequence: TGTGCCAGCAGTTCCTTCTCGGGCACTGAAGCTTTCTTT.

This clonotype was picked up a small number of times. The chain joins TRBV7-2 to TRBJ1-1; the D is unclear. Trimming took off 2 bases at V and 0 bases at J, with 7 bases between the two ends. In germline, CDR1 is SGHTA, CDR2 FQGNSA. The CDR3 extends over 14 amino acids. The CDR3, as DNA: TGTGCCAGCAGCTTAAGGCCGGTGAACACTGAAGCTTTCTTT. This translates into CASSLRPVNTEAFF.

The CDR3 sequence: CASSSTGTGVEQFF. The CDR3 DNA sequence: TGTGCCAGCAGCTCGACCGGGACAGGGGTAGAGCAGTTCTTC. The rearrangement links TRBV11-2 to TRBJ2-1, with TRBD1 matching over 10 bases. The length of the CDR3 is 14 residues. Looked up from germline, CDR1 is SGHAT and CDR2 is FQNNGV. Unmatched junction bases numbered 7, after V lost 4 bases and J lost 10 bases.

This clonotype appeared a few times. The chain employs TRBV12-3 or TRBV12-4 and TRBJ2-1; 8 bases are a match to TRBD1. Trimming removed 6 bases from V and 8 bases from J; junction bases left unmatched: 6. This CDR3 has 13 amino acids. The CDR3 DNA sequence: TGTGCCAGCAGCAAGGACAGGGTGGATGAGCAGTTCTTC. Residues: CASSKDRVDEQFF.

The DNA of the CDR3 is TGTGCCAGCAGCCGACGCAATGAAAAACTGTTTTTT. Translated, it gives CASSRRNEKLFF. The chain links TRBV6-5 to TRBJ1-4; D not certain. The V gene lost 6 bases and the J gene lost 5 bases, with 7 bases spanning the gap. The CDR3 extends over 12 amino acids. Germline V lookup: CDR1 MNHEY, CDR2 SVGAGI.

V gene TRBV10-3 combines with J gene TRBJ2-5; perhaps TRBD2 as D (5 bases). Trimming took 3 bases from V and 2 from J, leaving 7 bases between them. Germline CDR1 is ENHRY and CDR2 is SYGVKD. CDR3 length equals 13 residues. The CDR3 DNA follows: TGTGCCATCAGTGATGGGGAGCAAGAGACCCAGTACTTC. It encodes CAISDGEQETQYF.

In its sample, this clonotype was seen a few times. J is TRBJ2-4 and V is TRBV2; D unresolved. Germline CDR1 reads SNHLY; CDR2 reads FYNNEI. The CDR3 is 11 amino acids. Trimming shortened V by 6 bases and J by 8 bases, and 8 bases separated the two germline ends. The CDR3 here is CASSEWDIQYF. CDR3 nucleotides: TGTGCCAGCAGCGAATGGGACATTCAGTACTTC. The variable domain in full, completed from reference TRBV2 and TRBJ2-4, reads EPEVTQTPSHQVTQMGQEVILRCVPISNHLYFYWYRQILGQKVEFLVSFYNNEISEKSEIFDDQFSVERPDGSNFTLKIRSTKLEDSAMYFCASSEWDIQYFGAGTRLSVL.

The chain joins TRBV9 to TRBJ2-1, with a weak D call TRBD1 (5 bases). The CDR3 loop spans 15 amino acids. Trimming removed 0 bases at V and 3 bases at J, with 10 bases between. The germline V gene has CDR1 SGDLS and CDR2 YYNGEE. This chain's CDR3 is CASSVGYDSYNEQFF. The CDR3 DNA follows: TGTGCCAGCAGCGTAGGATATGACAGCTACAATGAGCAGTTCTTC.

The V gene is TRBV5-1, the J gene TRBJ2-2; 8 bases match TRBD1. V dropped 1 base and J dropped 6; count of bases not matched to a gene: 11. Germline V lookup: CDR1 SGHRS, CDR2 YFSETQ. The CDR3 is 17 amino acids. The CDR3 region is CASSLTGGVSGAGELFF. The CDR3, as DNA: TGCGCCAGCAGCTTGACAGGGGGTGTATCGGGAGCCGGGGAGCTGTTTTTT. Together with reference TRBV5-1 and TRBJ2-2, the CDR3 gives the full variable domain: KAGVTQTPRYLIKTRGQQVTLSCSPISGHRSVSWYQQTPGQGLQFLFEYFSETQRNKGNFPGRFSGRQFSNSRSEMNVSTLELGDSALYLCASSLTGGVSGAGELFFGEGSRLTVL.

The rearrangement joins TRBV6-2 or TRBV6-3 to TRBJ2-7, with unresolved D. The germline V gene encodes CDR1 MNHEY and CDR2 SVGEGT. The CDR3 has 12 residues. Deletions cut 7 bases from V and 2 bases from J, with 9 bases between. CDR3 sequence: CASNDNAYEQYF. CDR3 sequence (DNA): TGTGCCAGCAATGACAATGCCTACGAGCAGTACTTC.

V and J are TRBV12-3 or TRBV12-4 and TRBJ1-1; a weak D match, TRBD1 (6 bases). V lost 5 bases to trimming and J lost 0 bases, with 10 bases between them. The CDR3 length is 14 residues. CDR3 protein: CASSRQEMNTEAFF. CDR3 DNA: TGTGCCAGCAGTAGACAGGAGATGAACACTGAAGCTTTCTTT.

This clonotype was counted at least ten times. The genes are TRBV12-3 or TRBV12-4 and TRBJ2-1; 7 bases are shared with TRBD2. CDR3 length: 16 amino acids. The trim removed 5 bases at V and 2 bases at J, leaving 9 bases unmatched. The CDR3 DNA follows: TGTGCCAGCAGTCTGATAAGCGGGAACGCCTACAATGAGCAGTTCTTC. Amino acid sequence: CASSLISGNAYNEQFF.

This clonotype showed up just a few times. The chain has TRBV27 and TRBJ1-1; possible D gene TRBD1, 5 bases. CDR1 MNHEY and CDR2 SMNVEV come from the germline V gene (reference sequence). CDR3 length: 14 residues. The ends were cut back, 4 bases at V and 6 bases at J, with 15 bases in the middle. In DNA, the CDR3 is TGTGCCAGCAGTTATACTAACGGGGGGGCTGAAGCTTTCTTT. It encodes CASSYTNGGAEAFF.

This clonotype was picked up a small number of times. The chain joins TRBV4-3 to TRBJ2-5; TRBD2 aligns across 9 bases. CDR3 length equals 18 residues. The junction had 12 bases not matched to a gene; V was cut back by 0 bases and J by 4 bases. Germline CDR1 reads LGHNA; CDR2 reads YSLEER. The CDR3 loop is CASSQDKSGGGAAETQYF. The CDR3 DNA is TGCGCCAGCAGCCAAGACAAGTCCGGCGGGGGGGCCGCAGAGACCCAGTACTTC.

The CDR3 region has the DNA TGTGCCACCAGCGTAACCGGGGGGACCACCACGCAGTATTTT. Translated, it gives CATSVTGGTTTQYF. The gene calls are TRBV15 and TRBJ2-3; 7 positions match TRBD2. Germline-derived CDR1 and CDR2 are LNHNV and YYDKDF (reference sequence). The CDR3 consists of 14 residues. The V and J ends lost 5 bases and 9 bases, in that order; junction bases with no gene match: 11.

The chain combines TRBV2 with TRBJ2-5; D not resolved. In germline, CDR1 is SNHLY, CDR2 FYNNEI. The CDR3 totals 11 residues. V was clipped by 4 bases and J by 5 bases, with 5 bases between them. For the CDR3, the DNA is TGTGCCAGCAGTGCCGGGGAGACCCAGTACTTC. This gives the protein CASSAGETQYF.

This clonotype occurred a few times. The chain carries TRBV20-1 and TRBJ1-6; 8 bases fit TRBD1. Losses at the gene ends were 1 base for V and 6 bases for J; bases not matched to a gene: 8. Germline V lookup: CDR1 DFQATT, CDR2 SNEGSKA (reference sequence). The CDR3 totals 16 residues. The CDR3, as DNA: TGCAGTGCTAGAGTGGAGCAGGGGGCGGGTAATTCACCCCTCCACTTT. This encodes CSARVEQGAGNSPLHF.

CDR3 DNA sequence: TGCAGTGCTAGACAGATTTACGAGCAGTACTTC. This sequence encodes CSARQIYEQYF. The chain links TRBV20-1 to TRBJ2-7; D remains unclear. The V gene lost 2 bases and the J gene lost 4 bases, with 6 bases spanning the gap. This CDR3 is 11 amino acids long. Germline loops: CDR1 DFQATT, CDR2 SNEGSKA (reference sequence).

This clonotype was observed at least ten times. The chain uses TRBV12-3 or TRBV12-4 and TRBJ1-4, with D maybe TRBD1 (5 bases). Deletions cut 7 bases from V and 7 bases from J, with 19 bases between. The CDR3 is 15 amino acids. DNA of the CDR3: TGTGCCAGCAACACGGGTGGGGCAGTGGGTGAAAAACTGTTTTTT. As protein: CASNTGGAVGEKLFF.

This chain links TRBV11-2 with TRBJ1-2; no clear D gene. Germline V CDR1 and CDR2: SGHAT, FQNNGV. V shed 5 bases and J shed 1 base, with 11 bases lying between them. This CDR3 has 14 amino acids. CDR3 nucleotide sequence: TGTGCCAGCAGCACCTCATGGGATAACTATGGCTACACCTTC. Its translation: CASSTSWDNYGYTF.

This clonotype has just a few counts. The chain couples TRBV5-1 to TRBJ2-1, with TRBD1 identical over 11 bases. V lost 5 bases and J lost 3; bases outside the gene matches: 7. The germline V gene has CDR1 SGHRS and CDR2 YFSETQ. There are 16 residues in the CDR3. This CDR3 is CASSSLGQGVYNEQFF. In nucleotides, the CDR3 is TGCGCCAGCAGTAGCTTGGGACAGGGGGTCTACAATGAGCAGTTCTTC.